One sample yielded the 30 T cell receptor beta chains listed below, sequenced in a study of identical twins. TCRdb independently ran MiXCR on the 5' RACE reads; one entry per CDR3 protein. The data show more than 650,000 distinct CDR3 sequences, 6% to 6.5% seen once. The specimen sequenced was naive T cells sorted from blood. The receptor set was obtained from a man in his late teens or twenties in good health.

This clonotype was recorded at least ten times. The DNA for the CDR3 is TGTGCCAGCAGCCTCCGAAGGGCCTCCACAGATACGCAGTATTTT. Its translation: CASSLRRASTDTQYF. The J gene is TRBJ2-3, the V gene TRBV27, with no clear D. Germline CDR1 MNHEY, CDR2 SMNVEV (reference sequence). The CDR3 extends over 15 amino acids. V was cut by 6 bases and J by 2 bases, with 15 bases left in between.

This clonotype was observed a few times. V is TRBV6-2 or TRBV6-3 and J is TRBJ2-7; tentatively, D is TRBD2 (6 bases). This CDR3 is 13 amino acids long. Germline CDR1 reads MNHEY; CDR2 reads SVGEGT. V lost 8 bases and J lost 3, with 14 bases in between. This chain's CDR3 is CASRWDWNYEQYF. CDR3 nucleotide sequence: TGTGCCAGCCGATGGGACTGGAACTACGAGCAGTACTTC.

V gene TRBV21-1 combines with J gene TRBJ2-1; the D call in the table, TRBD2, was not verified against the DNA. TRBV21-1 is given as a pseudogene. The length of the CDR3 is 16 residues. The DNA of the CDR3 is TGTGCCAGCAGCATGACTAGCCGCTTCTCCTACAATGAGCAGTTCTTC. Protein product: CASSMTSRFSYNEQFF.

Many counts were recorded for this clonotype. The chain is built from TRBV6-1 and TRBJ2-3, with 11 bases that match TRBD2. Germline V CDR1 and CDR2: MNHNS, SASEGT. This CDR3 comprises 15 residues. Losses at the gene ends were 6 bases for V and 2 bases for J; bases not matched to a gene: 4. The CDR3 nucleotides read TGTGCCAGCAGGGTAGCGGGAGGGCCCACAGATACGCAGTATTTT. It codes for CASRVAGGPTDTQYF.

This clonotype was counted many times. The rearrangement uses TRBV11-2 and TRBJ2-7; D may be TRBD2 (5 bases). V dropped 1 base and J dropped 4 bases, with 8 bases sitting between them. This CDR3 contains 13 residues. Germline V gives CDR1 SGHAT, CDR2 FQNNGV. The CDR3 DNA reads as TGTGCCAGCAGCTTAGGCCTAGCTTACGAGCAGTACGTC. It specifies CASSLGLAYEQYV.

There are a few counts of this clonotype. This chain uses TRBV7-9 with TRBJ2-7, with D perhaps assigned TRBD1 or TRBD2 (5 bases each). Germline V gene lookup returns CDR1 SEHNR and CDR2 FQNEAQ (reference sequence). V lost 5 bases, J lost 5 bases, and 19 bases lay in between. The CDR3 has 15 residues. The CDR3 here is CASSAPGTFLNEQYF. The CDR3 nucleotides are TGTGCCAGCAGCGCCCCTGGGACCTTCCTAAACGAGCAGTACTTC.

The chain combines TRBV12-3 or TRBV12-4 with TRBJ1-1, with a possible D match to TRBD1 (6 bases). The CDR3 sequence is 16 residues long. Deletions cut 3 bases from V and 0 bases from J, with 14 bases between. The CDR3 DNA sequence: TGTGCCAGCAGTTTTGGTTACAGGGAAGTGAACACTGAAGCTTTCTTT. Translating it yields CASSFGYREVNTEAFF.

This clonotype has a count of ten or more. V and J are TRBV7-2 and TRBJ2-2, with 7 positions matching TRBD2. CDR1 SGHTA and CDR2 FQGNSA come from the germline V gene. The ends lost 1 base at V and 4 bases at J; junction bases unmatched: 6. The CDR3 consists of 16 residues. CDR3 region: CASSLDPGGGTGELFF. In nucleotides, the CDR3 is TGTGCCAGCAGCTTAGACCCGGGGGGTGGCACCGGGGAGCTGTTTTTT.

The sample holds many counts of this clonotype. The rearrangement links TRBV15 to TRBJ2-1, with TRBD1 matching 7 bases. The CDR3 contains 15 residues. V lost 4 bases to trimming and J lost 5 bases; unmatched junction nucleotides: 8. Germline lookup yields CDR1 LNHNV and CDR2 YYDKDF (reference sequence). The CDR3 region is CATSIRRGSHNEQFF. The CDR3 DNA sequence: TGTGCCACCAGCATTCGCAGGGGGTCCCACAATGAGCAGTTCTTC.

This clonotype was seen more than once but under ten times. J is TRBJ2-5 and V is TRBV29-1, with D perhaps matching TRBD1 (6 bases). V was trimmed by 6 bases and J by 0 bases, leaving 11 bases between them. CDR1 SQVTM and CDR2 ANQGSEA come from the germline V gene. This CDR3 is built from 13 residues. CDR3 in DNA: TGCAGCGTACGACAGGCGTACCAAGAGACCCAGTACTTC. This sequence encodes CSVRQAYQETQYF.

The V call is TRBV10-1, the J call TRBJ1-2; possibly TRBD1 for D (6 bases). The germline V and J ends were trimmed by 0 bases and 8 bases, with 16 bases remaining between them. The CDR3 loop spans 15 amino acids. The germline V gene encodes CDR1 WNHNN and CDR2 SYGVQD (reference sequence). DNA for the CDR3: TGCGCCAGCAGTGAGTCTTCATCGGGGGCAGGCGGCTACACCTTC. Its protein is CASSESSSGAGGYTF.

The chain links TRBV10-3 to TRBJ2-7, with 11 nucleotides matching TRBD2. The CDR3 has 15 residues. The germline V gene has CDR1 ENHRY and CDR2 SYGVKD. V shed 2 bases and J 5 bases; nucleotides not matched to a gene: 5. The CDR3 DNA is TGTGCCATCAGTGAGAGCGTAGCGGGAGGGCACGAGCAGTACGTC. It translates to CAISESVAGGHEQYV.

V is TRBV30 and J is TRBJ2-1; D remains unclear. The CDR3 has 12 amino acids. Germline V lookup: CDR1 GTSNPN, CDR2 SVGIG (reference sequence). V lost 7 bases to trimming and J lost 0 bases, with 7 bases between them. The CDR3 DNA follows: TGTGCCTACAGATACTCCTACAATGAGCAGTTCTTC. Encoded protein: CAYRYSYNEQFF.

This clonotype was detected a few times. The chain is built from TRBV19 and TRBJ2-5; 8 bases fit TRBD2. The CDR3 runs 16 residues. V trimming: 5 bases; J trimming: 1 base; junction bases outside the gene matches: 9. CDR1 LNHDA and CDR2 SQIVND come from the germline V gene (reference sequence). The CDR3 protein is CASSSREGTLQETQYF. For the CDR3, the DNA is TGTGCCAGTAGTTCCCGGGAGGGTACCCTCCAAGAGACCCAGTACTTC.

In this sample, this clonotype turned up many times. This rearrangement joins TRBV5-1 to TRBJ1-1; D unclear. This CDR3 region has 13 residues. CDR1 and CDR2 (germline): SGHRS, YFSETQ. Trimming cost V 5 bases and J 4 bases, with 12 bases left between them. The CDR3, as DNA: TGCGCCAGCAGGAAGGTATCCAGCACTGAAGCTTTCTTT. It translates to CASRKVSSTEAFF.

This clonotype was seen repeatedly, ten times or more. CDR3 loop: CASSAGTERTQYF. CDR3 bases: TGTGCCAGCAGTGCAGGGACAGAACGGACCCAGTACTTC. This chain links TRBV12-3 or TRBV12-4 with TRBJ2-5; TRBD1 matches at 7 bases. The junction had 7 bases not matched to a gene; V was cut back by 5 bases and J by 7 bases. The CDR3 sequence is 13 residues long.

This clonotype was detected many times. The CDR3 here is CSARVKGGTYNEQFF. The CDR3 coding sequence is TGCAGTGCTAGAGTGAAAGGCGGGACCTACAATGAGCAGTTCTTC. The V gene is TRBV20-1, the J gene TRBJ2-1; a weak D match, TRBD2 (6 bases). V lost 1 base to trimming and J lost 2 bases, with 12 bases between them. The CDR3 has 15 amino acids. Looked up from germline, CDR1 is DFQATT and CDR2 is SNEGSKA (reference sequence).

This clonotype has ten or more counts. The genes are TRBV28 and TRBJ2-7; D tentatively fits TRBD1 or TRBD2 (5 bases each). The CDR3 extends over 15 amino acids. Germline V gene sequence: CDR1 MDHEN, CDR2 SYDVKM. V shed 6 bases and J shed 4 bases, with 19 bases lying between them. CDR3 loop: CASSSMGPRTYEQYF. The DNA of the CDR3 is TGTGCCAGCAGCTCCATGGGACCACGCACATACGAGCAGTACTTC.

Many counts were recorded for this clonotype. The chain joins TRBV29-1 to TRBJ2-3; 7 nucleotides line up with TRBD1. Germline V lookup: CDR1 SQVTM, CDR2 ANQGSEA. V shed 7 bases, J shed 2 bases, and the junction held 6 bases outside the gene matches. There are 13 residues in the CDR3. CDR3 coding DNA: TGCAGCGGAGGGACAGTTCACACAGATACGCAGTATTTT. This gives the protein CSGGTVHTDTQYF.

This clonotype appeared a few times. The rearrangement joins TRBV30 to TRBJ1-1; 12 nucleotides match TRBD1. The V gene end was trimmed by 4 bases and the J gene end by 6 bases; junction bases not matched to a gene: 3. The CDR3 is 13 amino acids. Germline loops: CDR1 GTSNPN, CDR2 SVGIG (reference sequence). Here the CDR3 DNA reads TGTGCCTGGACCCGGGACAGGGGGCCTGAAGCTTTCTTT. Protein product: CAWTRDRGPEAFF.

This clonotype was found a few times. V is TRBV7-9 and J is TRBJ2-5, with TRBD2 identical over 10 bases. V lost 2 bases and J lost 0; bases outside the gene matches: 6. Per the germline V gene, CDR1 is SEHNR and CDR2 is FQNEAQ (reference sequence). CDR3 length: 17 amino acids. CDR3 protein: CASSLLAGVGYQETQYF. The CDR3 coding sequence is TGTGCCAGCAGCTTACTAGCGGGAGTGGGGTACCAAGAGACCCAGTACTTC.

This clonotype was seen ten or more times. The V gene is TRBV18, the J gene TRBJ2-3; D is possibly TRBD1 or TRBD2 (5 bases each). Trimming stripped 8 bases from V and 3 bases from J, with 18 bases between. Germline V gene lookup returns CDR1 KGHSH and CDR2 LQKENI. This CDR3 spans 15 amino acids. The CDR3 sequence is CASSPTGGGTDTQYF. CDR3 sequence (DNA): TGTGCCAGCAGTCCTACAGGTGGGGGAACAGATACGCAGTATTTT.

V gene TRBV6-1 combines with J gene TRBJ1-4; the D gene is possibly TRBD1 (5 bases). This CDR3 spans 12 amino acids. Germline V gene sequence: CDR1 MNHNS, CDR2 SASEGT. Trimming stripped 7 bases from V and 6 bases from J, with 9 bases between. This chain's CDR3 is CASKTVHEKLFF. The DNA of the CDR3 is TGTGCCAGCAAGACAGTCCATGAAAAACTGTTTTTT.

This clonotype appeared a few times. V usage is TRBV28 and J usage is TRBJ2-7; D assignment may be TRBD1 or TRBD2 (6 bases each). CDR3 size: 15 residues. Germline V gene lookup returns CDR1 MDHEN and CDR2 SYDVKM. Trimming cost V 8 bases and J 1 base, with 18 bases left between them. The CDR3 nucleotides are TGTGCCAGCCCCAGGGGCGGGAATACGTCCTACGAGCAGTACGTC. Its translation is CASPRGGNTSYEQYV.

This clonotype has ten or more counts. The chain employs TRBV7-9 and TRBJ2-5; D perhaps matches TRBD2 (6 bases). The CDR3 totals 14 residues. Looked up from germline, CDR1 is SEHNR and CDR2 is FQNEAQ (reference sequence). V was pared by 0 bases and J by 4 bases, with 9 bases between. CDR3 DNA sequence: TGTGCCAGCAGCTTAGCAGGGAGGCGAGAGACCCAGTACTTC. Its translation: CASSLAGRRETQYF.

CDR3 DNA sequence: TGCGCCAGCAGTACATCAGGGGGCAACACTGAAGCTTTCTTT. Protein: CASSTSGGNTEAFF. The rearrangement links TRBV5-1 to TRBJ1-1, with TRBD1 matching over 8 bases. The CDR3 is 14 residues long. From germline, CDR1 is SGHRS and CDR2 YFSETQ. J was trimmed by 2 bases and V by 5 bases; bases with no gene match: 5.

This clonotype was seen repeatedly, ten times or more. This rearrangement joins TRBV10-3 to TRBJ2-5, with 7 bases matching TRBD1. The germline gives CDR1 ENHRY, CDR2 SYGVKD. Germline trimming cut 6 bases from V and 1 base from J; bases unmatched to any gene: 5. The CDR3 contains 14 residues. CDR3 sequence reads: CAISETGIQETQYF. The CDR3 DNA sequence: TGTGCCATCAGCGAGACAGGGATCCAAGAGACCCAGTACTTC.

This clonotype was seen at least ten times. This chain uses TRBV9 with TRBJ1-2; D is undetermined. The germline V and J ends were trimmed by 3 bases and 8 bases, with 8 bases remaining between them. Germline V gene lookup returns CDR1 SGDLS and CDR2 YYNGEE. This CDR3 has 11 amino acids. The CDR3 DNA is TGTGCCAGCAGCGGGATAGGAGGCTACACCTTC. It codes for CASSGIGGYTF.

In this sample, this clonotype turned up a few times. J is TRBJ2-2 and V is TRBV29-1, with TRBD1 matching 10 bases. Trimming at V came to 4 bases and at J to 7 bases, leaving 6 bases not matched to a gene. Germline V CDR1 and CDR2: SQVTM, ANQGSEA. The CDR3 is made up of 14 amino acids. CDR3 bases: TGCAGCGTTGGGGTGGGACAGGGGTTCGGGGAGCTGTTTTTT. Encoded protein: CSVGVGQGFGELFF.

There are many counts of this clonotype. The chain joins TRBV30 to TRBJ2-7, with 8 bases lining up with TRBD1. With 3 bases clipped from V and 3 bases from J, the junction kept 4 bases outside the gene matches. CDR1 is GTSNPN and CDR2 is SVGIG in the germline V gene (reference sequence). The CDR3 consists of 13 residues. In DNA form, the CDR3 reads TGTGCCTGGAGACAGGGGGTGGGCTACGAGCAGTACTTC. It specifies CAWRQGVGYEQYF.